Described below is a single T cell receptor (beta chain) sequence and its context. Its antigen is as yet unknown. This sample also contains other DNA sequences that code for the same CDR3. Recent acute infections and vaccinations were absent in the healthy HIV-negative adult donors. This specimen comes from a study of shared clonotypes between healthy human individuals. This CDR3 spans 11 amino acids. CDR1 is LNHDA, CDR2 SQIVND, per germline (reference sequence). The V and J ends lost 6 bases and 3 bases respectively, with 6 bases between them. Deep-level running was used for the assay. The method was immunoSEQ multiplex PCR; TCRdb's version includes in-frame clones alone and lacks a portion of them. The sample includes 2 million to 2.5 million clones, about 92% seen only once; the top ten take around 0.4%. Overall study results and limits: Memory subsets had estimated richness that was generally smaller than that of naive subsets.

The sequence was collected from a young man in good health. Some clones in this sample may be carry-over from other donors' samples. Source material: naive CD4+ T cells from PBMCs. Subset indicated: CD45RA+ positively selected. V gene TRBV19 combines with J gene TRBJ2-7, with D hard to call. CDR3 in DNA: TGTGCCAGTAGGGGTGACTACGAGCAGTACTTC. Translation: CASRGDYEQYF.